The rows below give T cell receptor beta chains drawn from one sample of a study of cytomegalovirus exposure and HLA in healthy donors. The method was immunoSEQ multiplex PCR; TCRdb's version includes in-frame clones alone and lacks a portion of them. The sample includes approximately 170,000 clones, approximately 65% seen only once; the top ten take about 2.9%. The source material was PBMCs. The receptor source for this set is a man aged 35 to 55 in good health and CMV-seronegative. Both conserved end residues are part of each CDR3. The D gene is left open where the match is weak. Where a row states a size, it is once, few, many or the class of an expanded clone; other rows omit it.

>TRBV30|TRBD2|TRBJ2-5|NA
TGTGCCTGGACTAGCGGGCCCCCTCGGCAGTACTTC
CAWTSGPPRQYF
>TRBV19|NA|TRBJ2-1|NA
TGTGCCAGTAGTCTCTCGACTTATTTGGGGCAGTTCTTC
CASSLSTYLGQFF
>TRBV28|NA|TRBJ2-5|NA
TGTGCCAGCAGCTCCGACAGGTACCAAGAGACCCAGTACTTC
CASSSDRYQETQYF
>TRBV4-1|NA|TRBJ2-5|few
TGCGCCAGCAGCCAAGATAGACGGGGGACAGATAGGTACCAAGAGACCCAGTACTTC
CASSQDRRGTDRYQETQYF
>TRBV7-9|NA|TRBJ1-4|NA
TGTTCCAGCAGCTTATTCGGGGAGGGCGGTGAAAAACTGTTTTTT
CSSSLFGEGGEKLFF
>TRBV9|TRBD1|TRBJ1-1|NA
TGTGCCAGCAGCGTAGATGGAGGGGGGACAGACGGCGGAGCTTTCTTT
CASSVDGGGTDGGAFF
>TRBV9|TRBD1|TRBJ1-3|NA
TGTGCCAGCAGCCCGTCGGGACAGGGTTTCACCATATATTTT
CASSPSGQGFTIYF
>TRBV28|NA|TRBJ2-2|NA
TGTGCCAGCAGACCCCGGTCCCTACCTAGGAACACCGGGGAGCTGTTTTTT
CASRPRSLPRNTGELFF
>TRBV7-9|TRBD2|TRBJ2-5|NA
TGTGCCAGCAGCCCGGGACTAGGGGCAGAGACCCAGTACTTC
CASSPGLGAETQYF
>TRBV19|TRBD1|TRBJ2-5|NA
TGTGCCAGTAGTACCAGGACAGGGGATCAAGAGACCCAGTACTTC
CASSTRTGDQETQYF
>TRBV5-1|NA|TRBJ2-7|few
TGCGCCAGCAGCAGGGAGGGGGGGCAACTCTACGAGCAGTACTTC
CASSREGGQLYEQYF
>TRBV27|TRBD1|TRBJ1-2|NA
TGTGCCAGCAGCTCTCGCAACAGGGGAGACTATGGCTACACCTTC
CASSSRNRGDYGYTF
>TRBV28|NA|TRBJ1-2|NA
TGTGCCAGCAGTTTTGTAAGAGGTCCCGGCTACACCTTC
CASSFVRGPGYTF
>TRBV28|NA|TRBJ1-2|few
TGTGCCAGCAGTCGATGGGGATGGACAGTTAACTATGGCTACACCTTC
CASSRWGWTVNYGYTF
>TRBV2|NA|TRBJ1-5|NA
TGTGCCAGCAGTGAAGAGCCCTCCGGGTTGAGGCCCCAGCATTTT
CASSEEPSGLRPQHF
>TRBV7-8|NA|TRBJ2-2|NA
TGTGCCAGCAGCCTACGGTGGCGGGTAAGGGACACCGGGGAGCTGTTTTTT
CASSLRWRVRDTGELFF
>TRBV6-1|TRBD1|TRBJ2-5|few
TGTGCCAGCAGTACCAGACAGGGGCGAGAGACCCAGTACTTC
CASSTRQGRETQYF
>TRBV5-6|TRBD2|TRBJ2-7|NA
TGTGCCAGCAGGTTTCAGGTGAAAGGACTAGCGGGAGCCGAGCAGTACTTC
CASRFQVKGLAGAEQYF
>TRBV9|TRBD1|TRBJ2-3|NA
TGTGCCAGCAGCGACGGGGACAGGACATTCACAGATACGCAGTATTTT
CASSDGDRTFTDTQYF
>TRBV11-2|NA|TRBJ1-2|NA
TGTGCCAGCAGCTTGGGGCCATGGGACTATGGCTACACCTTC
CASSLGPWDYGYTF
>TRBV2|NA|TRBJ1-2|NA
TGTGCCAGCAGTGTTAGTGACTGGGGGGAGATCTATGGCTACACCTTC
CASSVSDWGEIYGYTF
>TRBV30|TRBD2|TRBJ2-3|NA
TGTGCCTGGAGTGTACTGGCGGGAGGGCCTACAGATACGCAGTATTTT
CAWSVLAGGPTDTQYF
>TRBV7-2|NA|TRBJ2-7|once
TGTGCCAGCAGCTTAGAGGCTAGCGCCAAATACGAGCAGTACTTC
CASSLEASAKYEQYF
>TRBV7-2|TRBD2|TRBJ2-3|few
TGTGCCAGCAGCTTTAGTGGCATCCGCGGGAGGAGCACAGATACGCAGTATTTT
CASSFSGIRGRSTDTQYF
>TRBV6-1|TRBD1|TRBJ2-7|NA
TGTGCCAGCAGGCCACCGGGACAGGGGTACGAGCAGTACTTC
CASRPPGQGYEQYF
>TRBV7-2|TRBD2|TRBJ2-1|few
TGTGCCAGCAGCTTAGGCGGGGGGGCCGCGAATGAGCAGTTCTTC
CASSLGGGAANEQFF
>TRBV15|TRBD1|TRBJ2-7|once
TGTGCCACCAGCAGCCACAGGGGCAGTTTCGAGCAGTACTTC
CATSSHRGSFEQYF
>TRBV2|NA|TRBJ1-2|NA
TGTGCCAGCAGTGAGGCAGGCTATGGCTACACCTTC
CASSEAGYGYTF
>TRBV9|TRBD1|TRBJ2-5|NA
TGTGCCAGCAGCAGGGACAGGGTAGAGACCCAGTACTTC
CASSRDRVETQYF
>TRBV2|NA|TRBJ1-6|few
TGTGCCAGCAGCGGCGGGCCCAATTCACCCCTCCACTTT
CASSGGPNSPLHF
>TRBV5-4|NA|TRBJ1-2|NA
TGTGCCAGCAGCTTGGCAACAGGGATTAGCTATGGCTACACCTTC
CASSLATGISYGYTF
>TRBV18|TRBD1|TRBJ2-5|NA
TGTGCCAGCTCACTACAGGGGAGCCAAGAGACCCAGTACTTC
CASSLQGSQETQYF
>TRBV19|NA|TRBJ2-7|once
TGTGCCAGTAGTATCGGCGGGTCGGGGGCCTACGAGCAGTACTTC
CASSIGGSGAYEQYF
>TRBV25-1|NA|TRBJ2-5|NA
TGTGCCAGCAGTGAATGGGGGCAGCAAGAGACCCAGTACTTC
CASSEWGQQETQYF
>TRBV5-1|NA|TRBJ2-3|NA
TGCGCCAGCAGCATCACGGGGGACCACACAGATACGCAGTATTTT
CASSITGDHTDTQYF
>TRBV7-3|NA|TRBJ2-1|NA
TGTGCCAGCAGCTTAACGGGAGACAATGAGCAGTTCTTC
CASSLTGDNEQFF
>TRBV27|NA|TRBJ2-7|NA
TGTGCCAGCAGTTACCGGGACACCTACGAGCAGTACTTC
CASSYRDTYEQYF
>TRBV11-2|NA|TRBJ2-7|NA
TGTGCCAGCAGCTTCTCCAGTGGACACCTATACGAGCAGTACTTC
CASSFSSGHLYEQYF
>TRBV5-8|TRBD1|TRBJ1-6|NA
TGTGCCAGCAGCTTGGAGACAGGGGGCAATTCACCCCTCCACTTT
CASSLETGGNSPLHF
>TRBV6-6|TRBD1|TRBJ2-7|few
TGTGCCAGCAGTACTCGACAGGGGAAACTCTCCTACGAGCAGTACTTC
CASSTRQGKLSYEQYF